This TCR beta chain was recorded in a study of cytotoxic CD8 clonotypes in ibrutinib-treated CLL (dated by TCRdb to the early 2020s). In the study overall: The cohort had 11 relapsed/refractory and around 15 treatment-naive patients; approximately 17 were IGHV unmutated. Partial responses were observed in around 25 patients and complete responses in 2; after a median follow-up of 68 months, remission was maintained in 14 patients and progression was observed in 12. The response samples were drawn at a median of around eleven months into treatment, with a range of about 6 to 36 months. On average, each sample had hundreds of thousands of productive templates and 100,000 or so productive rearrangements. Of the approximately 91 people in the trial, approximately 28 had longitudinal samples available. Cryopreserved peripheral blood mononuclear cells were obtained prior to treatment, at the time of response, and at either disease progression or sustained remission.

General conclusions and limits of the study: Public clonotypes were found to be uncommon and were observed to contract or remain stable during treatment; the increase in clonality was shown to reflect expansion of private clonotypes at ibrutinib response. Lymph node repertoires were not examined, and the timing of sampling was not matched between patients in sustained remission and those whose disease progressed. An increase in clonality was observed at ibrutinib response, with clonality remaining stable during sustained remission and falling back toward baseline at progression. Baseline clonality exceeded that of age-matched healthy donors and correlated strongly with circulating CD8+ T-cell counts.

Concerning this clone: Its antigen is still unknown. Qualities for individual bases were not recorded, and no much larger clone is one base off.

Approximately 2 micrograms of genomic DNA were extracted from cryopreserved PBMCs for TCR beta library preparation. Longitudinal blood samples from CLL patients receiving ibrutinib monotherapy were subjected to high-throughput TCR beta sequencing. The patients took part in an open-label, single-center phase 2 trial of ibrutinib monotherapy. Taken from the germline V gene (reference sequence), the CDR1 and CDR2 loops are SEHNR and FQNEAQ. After removal of 3 bases from V and 4 bases from J, the junction retains 5 bases not matched to a gene. Measured from the cysteine to the phenylalanine, the CDR3 is 15 residues long. Only the CDR3 portion is preserved as DNA: 45 bases, with reading frame beginning at the first base. Each clonotype received, on average, approximately 9.9x coverage in deep resolution sequencing performed on a MiSeq, where the target depth lay between 1 in 1 million and 1 in 200,000 T cells. The immunoSEQ hsTCRB Kit was used to generate the TCR beta libraries. The paper's processing steps were these. ImmunoSEQ Data Assistant and ImmunoSEQ Analyzer were used for data analysis, and V, D and J genes were assigned according to IMGT definitions. Clonality, which ranges from 0 to 1, was calculated by subtracting the normalized Shannon entropy of productive rearrangement frequencies from one. Public clonotype analysis was restricted to overrepresented clonotypes comprising at least 0.05% of each patient's repertoire. Repertoires from some 14 age-matched healthy donors in immuneACCESS were used as clonality controls. Held by TCRdb, this immuneACCESS table contains in-frame sequences only and omits some clones. Under half of the omission traces to an unresolved V gene where checked; the cause of the rest is unknown. From that table come the V and J calls and clone size; the DNA was used to work out D and trimming. The sample table records around 310,000 clones; roughly 79% of these occur just once. The ten largest clones add up to about 6.7% of the sample.

The rearranged segments are TRBV7-9 and TRBJ1-4; 7 central bases correspond to TRBD1. The source is a human donor with chronic lymphocytic leukemia. The source material was PBMCs, sampled before ibrutinib treatment. The CDR3 reads CASSLDRFLNEKLFF. The DNA sequence is given as TGTGCCAGCAGCTTGGACAGGTTCCTTAATGAAAAACTGTTTTTT.